This T cell receptor beta chain was identified in a study of blood T cell repertoires in COVID-19 (dated by TCRdb to 2020 to 2022). Describing the broader study: Samples from collaborators originated in the United States, Italy and Spain and spanned both the acute and convalescent phases of COVID-19. The material from the prospective study consisted of cDNA or gDNA derived from T cells, B-cell-depleted T cells, or PBMCs. Subjects who had been exposed to COVID-19, were actively infected with it, or had recovered from it provided the deeply sampled blood TCRbeta repertoires that made up the dataset. The repertoires were made available in a free public database intended to serve as a resource for research on the immune response to SARS-CoV-2. Samples came from the ongoing ImmuneRACE study (first 160 participants) plus 1,254 subjects from 6 global collaborators. Nearly every sample came with metadata listing a de-identified subject ID, COVID-19 status, age in years and sex. Where HLA class I and class II types were available, the types were taken from metadata supplied by the sample provider, not from assay-based typing. Study-level results and caveats: Clinical and demographic metadata were provided uncurated, with the amount varying by source and participant.

Participants in the prospective study were aged roughly 18 to 100 years, lived in under 30 United States geographic areas, and enrolled through a virtual design. Cohort assignment in the prospective study relied on participant-reported clinical history from a screening survey and a study questionnaire. Each participant in the prospective study had whole blood, serum and a nasopharyngeal or oropharyngeal swab collected by mobile phlebotomists. Additional blood draws and questionnaires over an approximately two-month period could optionally be provided by prospective study participants. Blood samples from the prospective study were shipped frozen or at room temperature prior to DNA extraction. TCRbeta CDR3 regions were amplified from genomic DNA by means of the immunoSEQ Assay, a bias-controlled multiplex PCR. Turning to the authors' computational methods: The number of nucleated cells in each sample was estimated by amplification of reference gene primers within the assay. Sequence reads were collapsed and filtered to measure the absolute abundance of every unique TCRbeta CDR3 rearrangement. For each sample, productive Simpson clonality was calculated as the square root of Simpson's diversity index over productive rearrangements. The clones in this table, taken by TCRdb from immuneACCESS, are in-frame only. Not every clone is retained; where verified, under half of the shortfall comes from an unresolved V gene, and the cause of the rest is unknown. V and J calls and clone size are those listed in that table; D and trimming were worked out from the DNA. Recorded for this sample are 280,000 or so clones; 90% of them occurred a single time. About 1.8% of the sample is taken by the ten largest.

Of note for this clone: Its antigen is unknown. There are no base qualities to consult, and no much larger clone falls within one base.

The CDR3 starts with the cysteine, ends with the phenylalanine, and has 15 residues. Solely the CDR3 DNA is kept, with 45 bases framed from the first base. CDR1 and CDR2, looked up from the germline V gene (reference sequence), are LGHDT and YNNKEL. Deletion took 0 bases off V and 3 bases off J, with a span of 11 bases between the germline ends. Sequencing was carried out using PBMCs or T cells enriched from blood (not recorded which). The receptor was derived from a woman aged 18-35 years with acute COVID-19. The rearrangement joined TRBV3-1 (or the pseudogene TRBV3-2) to TRBJ2-5; a tentative D match to TRBD1 spans 5 bases. The CDR3 region reads CASSQDWSGKETQYF. The DNA sequence is given as TGTGCCAGCAGCCAAGATTGGTCAGGGAAAGAGACCCAGTACTTC.